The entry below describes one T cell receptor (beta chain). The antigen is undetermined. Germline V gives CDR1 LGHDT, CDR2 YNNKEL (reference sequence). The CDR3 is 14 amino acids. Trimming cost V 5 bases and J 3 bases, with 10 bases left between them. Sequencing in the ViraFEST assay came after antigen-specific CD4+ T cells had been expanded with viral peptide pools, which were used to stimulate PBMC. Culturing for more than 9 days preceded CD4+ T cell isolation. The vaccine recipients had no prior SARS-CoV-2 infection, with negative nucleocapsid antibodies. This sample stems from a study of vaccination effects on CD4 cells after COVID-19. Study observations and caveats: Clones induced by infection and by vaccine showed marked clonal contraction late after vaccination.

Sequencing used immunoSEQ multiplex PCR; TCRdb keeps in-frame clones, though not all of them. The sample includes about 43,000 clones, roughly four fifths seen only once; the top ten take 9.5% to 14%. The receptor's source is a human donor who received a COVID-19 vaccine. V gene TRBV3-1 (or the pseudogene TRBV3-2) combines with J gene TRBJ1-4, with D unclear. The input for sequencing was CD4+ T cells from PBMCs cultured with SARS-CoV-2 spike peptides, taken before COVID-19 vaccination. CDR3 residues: CASSSHGANEKLFF. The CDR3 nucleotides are TGTGCCAGCAGCTCGCACGGGGCTAATGAAAAACTGTTTTTT.